This entry is about one TCR beta chain. This clonotype was found many times. Its antigen has not been determined. Qualities for individual bases were not recorded, and no much larger clone is one base off. The data derive from a study of early T cells in non-severe SARS-CoV-2 infection listed by TCRdb under 2021. General notes on the study: Because TCR sequencing relied on bulk RNA taken from unsorted whole blood, pairing of alpha and beta chains was not possible. The investigation overall reported the following: VDJdb matching was skewed toward anti-spike CD8 responses and likely underestimated virus-specific expansions by missing private and CD4 specificities.

Set within a cohort of healthcare workers in London, UK, this nested case-control study involved weekly PCR testing of nasopharyngeal swabs along with blood sampling. Healthcare workers were recruited between 23 and 31 March 2020, during the week of the UK lockdown, and were followed weekly for up to roughly 15 weeks. Receptor amplification or capture employed 5' RACE. Data came from a NextSeq 500. The TCR library protocol attached unique molecular identifiers to individual cDNA molecules to correct for sequencing error and PCR bias. Sequencing covered both TCR alpha and beta chains, and within each sample the abundances of alpha and beta sequences were tightly co-correlated. As for the authors' bioinformatics: Decombinator V4 was used to annotate TCR sequences for V gene, J gene and CDR3. Expanded TCRs were defined as changing significantly between any two time points under a Poisson model with p below 0.0001. TCR abundances were normalised to the total number of TCRs sequenced in each sample and reported as counts per million. TRAV1-2 paired with TRAJ12, TRAJ20 or TRAJ33 defined MAIT TCRs, while TRAV10 paired with TRAJ18 defined iNKT TCRs. VDJdb, accessed 1 November 2021, was searched for CMV, EBV and SARS-CoV-2 annotated TCRs, excluding TCRs annotated for multiple antigens. Clones were called with MiXCR by TCRdb after fastp trimmed the public reads at Q25, and only in-frame beta chains were retained. Each entry merges the rows of one CDR3 protein and shows their most common DNA and genes. It is TCRdb's table, rather than the study itself, that gives the V and J calls and clone size. Counted in this sample were 30,000 to 40,000 distinct CDR3 sequences; approximately 6% of them appeared once. The top ten constitute 7.6% of the sample.

Looking up the germline V gene (reference sequence) yields CDR1 GTSNPN and CDR2 SVGIG. V and J are trimmed by 2 bases and 3 bases, and the gene matches miss 2 bases of the junction. From its cysteine to its phenylalanine, the CDR3 spans 13 amino acids. Left in the record is the CDR3 DNA by itself, 39 bases read in frame from the first base. The sequencing sample was made of whole blood. The clonotype comes from an adult who was a healthcare worker with PCR-confirmed SARS-CoV-2 infection or an uninfected control (not recorded which). The chain joins TRBV30 to TRBJ1-1, and TRBD1 matches 8 of the central bases. The bases are TGTGCCTGGAGTACGACAGGGGACACTGAAGCTTTCTTT. Its translation reads: CAWSTTGDTEAFF.